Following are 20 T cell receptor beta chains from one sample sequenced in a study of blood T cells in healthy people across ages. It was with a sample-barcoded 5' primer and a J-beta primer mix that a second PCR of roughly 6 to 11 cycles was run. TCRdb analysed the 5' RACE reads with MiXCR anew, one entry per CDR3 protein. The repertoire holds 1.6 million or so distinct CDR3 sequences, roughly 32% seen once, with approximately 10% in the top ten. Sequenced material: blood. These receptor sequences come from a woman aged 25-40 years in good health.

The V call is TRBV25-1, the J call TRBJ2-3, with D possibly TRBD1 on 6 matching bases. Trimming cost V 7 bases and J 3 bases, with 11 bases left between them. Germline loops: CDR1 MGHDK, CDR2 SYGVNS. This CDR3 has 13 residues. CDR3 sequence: CASMVRGTDTQYF. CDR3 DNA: TGTGCCAGCATGGTCAGGGGAACAGATACGCAGTATTTT. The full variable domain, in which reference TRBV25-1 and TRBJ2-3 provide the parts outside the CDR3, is EADIYQTPRYLVIGTGKKITLECSQTMGHDKMYWYQQDPGMELHLIHYSYGVNSTEKGDLSSESTVSRIRTEHFPLTLESARPSHTSQYLCASMVRGTDTQYFGPGTRLTVL.

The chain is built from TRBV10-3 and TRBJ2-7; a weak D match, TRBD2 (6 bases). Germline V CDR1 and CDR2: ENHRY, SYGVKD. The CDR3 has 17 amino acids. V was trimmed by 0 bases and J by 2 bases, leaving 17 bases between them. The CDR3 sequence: CAISESTRSWGAYEQYF. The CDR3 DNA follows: TGTGCCATCAGTGAGTCGACTCGGTCATGGGGGGCCTACGAGCAGTACTTC.

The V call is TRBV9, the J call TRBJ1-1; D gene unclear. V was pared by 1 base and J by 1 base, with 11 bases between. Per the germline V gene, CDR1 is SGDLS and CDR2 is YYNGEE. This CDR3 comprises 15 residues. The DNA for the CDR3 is TGTGCCAGCAGCGTAATCCTTGGGTCGAACACTGAAGCTTTCTTT. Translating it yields CASSVILGSNTEAFF.

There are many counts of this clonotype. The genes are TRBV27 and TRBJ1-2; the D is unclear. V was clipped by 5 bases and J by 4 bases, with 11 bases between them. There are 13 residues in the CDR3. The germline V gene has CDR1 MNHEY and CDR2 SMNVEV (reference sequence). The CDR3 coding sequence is TGTGCCAGCAGTCGAGGGCCTTTCTATGGCTACACCTTC. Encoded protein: CASSRGPFYGYTF.

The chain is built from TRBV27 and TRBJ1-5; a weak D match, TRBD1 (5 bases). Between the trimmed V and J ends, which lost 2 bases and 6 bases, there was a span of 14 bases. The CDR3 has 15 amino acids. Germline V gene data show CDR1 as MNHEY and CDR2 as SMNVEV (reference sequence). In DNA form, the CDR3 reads TGTGCCAGCAGTTTAAGGATGGGGGTTGGTCAGCCCCAGCATTTT. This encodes CASSLRMGVGQPQHF.

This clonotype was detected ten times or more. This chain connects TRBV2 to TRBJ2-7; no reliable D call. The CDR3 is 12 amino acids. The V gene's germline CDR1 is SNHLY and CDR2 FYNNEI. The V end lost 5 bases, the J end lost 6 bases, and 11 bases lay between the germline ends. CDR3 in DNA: TGTGCCAGCAGTTACGGGTCAGGCGAGCAGTACTTC. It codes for CASSYGSGEQYF.

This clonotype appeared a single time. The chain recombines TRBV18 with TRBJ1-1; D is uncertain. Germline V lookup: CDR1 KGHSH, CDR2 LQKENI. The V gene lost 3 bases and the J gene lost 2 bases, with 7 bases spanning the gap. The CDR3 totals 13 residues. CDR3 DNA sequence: TGTGCCAGCTCACCTATCCATAACACTGAAGCTTTCTTT. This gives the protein CASSPIHNTEAFF.

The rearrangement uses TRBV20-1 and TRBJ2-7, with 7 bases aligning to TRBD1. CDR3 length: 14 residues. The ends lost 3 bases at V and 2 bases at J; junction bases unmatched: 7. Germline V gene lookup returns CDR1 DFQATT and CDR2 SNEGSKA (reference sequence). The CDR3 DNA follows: TGCAGTGCTAGGGCGACAGGGTCCACCTACGAGCAGTACTTC. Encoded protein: CSARATGSTYEQYF.

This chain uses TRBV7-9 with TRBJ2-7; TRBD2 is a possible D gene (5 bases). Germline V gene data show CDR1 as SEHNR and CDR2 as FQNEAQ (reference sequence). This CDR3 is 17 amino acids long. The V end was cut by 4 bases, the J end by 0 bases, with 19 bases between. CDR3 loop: CASSSNTGRALSYEQYF. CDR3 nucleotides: TGTGCCAGCAGCTCCAATACGGGGAGAGCCCTCTCCTACGAGCAGTACTTC.

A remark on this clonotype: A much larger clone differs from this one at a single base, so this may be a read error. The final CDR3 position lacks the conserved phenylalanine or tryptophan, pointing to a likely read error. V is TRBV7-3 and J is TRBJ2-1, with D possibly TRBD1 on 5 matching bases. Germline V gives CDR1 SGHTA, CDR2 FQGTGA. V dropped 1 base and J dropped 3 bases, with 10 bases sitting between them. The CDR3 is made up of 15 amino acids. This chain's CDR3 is CASSLMSQGYNEQFC. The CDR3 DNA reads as TGTGCCAGCAGCTTAATGTCCCAGGGCTACAATGAGCAGTTCTGC.

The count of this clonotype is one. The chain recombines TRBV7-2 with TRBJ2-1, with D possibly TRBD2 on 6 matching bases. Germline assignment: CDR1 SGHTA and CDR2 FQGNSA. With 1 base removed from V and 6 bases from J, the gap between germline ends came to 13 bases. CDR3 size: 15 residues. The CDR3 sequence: CASSLDRLRGNEQFF. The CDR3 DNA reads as TGTGCCAGCAGCTTAGACCGGTTGCGGGGCAATGAGCAGTTCTTC.

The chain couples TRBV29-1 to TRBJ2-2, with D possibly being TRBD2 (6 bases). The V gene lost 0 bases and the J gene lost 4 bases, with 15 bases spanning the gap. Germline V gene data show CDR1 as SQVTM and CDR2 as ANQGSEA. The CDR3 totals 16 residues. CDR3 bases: TGCAGCGTTGAAGACGACGGGAGTGTTGGCACCGGGGAGCTGTTTTTT. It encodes CSVEDDGSVGTGELFF.

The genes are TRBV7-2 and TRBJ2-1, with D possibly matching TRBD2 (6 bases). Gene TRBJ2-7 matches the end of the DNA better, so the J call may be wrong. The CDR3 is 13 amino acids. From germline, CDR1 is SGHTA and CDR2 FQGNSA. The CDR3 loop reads CASSLGLYNEQYF. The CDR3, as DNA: TGTGCCAGCAGCTTGGGACTCTACAATGAGCAGTACTTC.

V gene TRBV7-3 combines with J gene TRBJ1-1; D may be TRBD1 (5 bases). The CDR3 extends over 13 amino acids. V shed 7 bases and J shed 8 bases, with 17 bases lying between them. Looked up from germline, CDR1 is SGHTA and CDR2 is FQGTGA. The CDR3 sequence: CASTHGHGSEAFF. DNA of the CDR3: TGTGCCAGCACCCATGGACATGGGTCCGAAGCTTTCTTT.

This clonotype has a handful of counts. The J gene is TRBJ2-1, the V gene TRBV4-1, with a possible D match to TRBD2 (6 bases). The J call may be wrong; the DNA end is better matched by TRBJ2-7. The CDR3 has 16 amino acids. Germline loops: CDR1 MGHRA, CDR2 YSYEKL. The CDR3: CASSQGVLAVYNEQYF. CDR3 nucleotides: TGCGCCAGCAGCCAGGGGGTTTTAGCGGTCTACAATGAGCAGTACTTC.

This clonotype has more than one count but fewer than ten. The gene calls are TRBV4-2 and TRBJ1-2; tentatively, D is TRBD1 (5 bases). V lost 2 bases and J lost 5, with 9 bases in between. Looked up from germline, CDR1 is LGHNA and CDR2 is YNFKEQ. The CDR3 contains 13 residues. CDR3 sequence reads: CASSQYDRYGYTF. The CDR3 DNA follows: TGTGCCAGCAGCCAATACGACAGATATGGCTACACCTTC.

The chain's CDR3 is CANTSRGNYGYTF. In nucleotides, the CDR3 is TGTGCCAACACCTCGCGGGGGAACTATGGCTACACCTTC. This chain joins TRBV28 and TRBJ1-2, with TRBD1 as a possible D gene (5 bases). Trimming took 10 bases from V and 2 from J, leaving 14 bases between them. This CDR3 has 13 amino acids. CDR1 and CDR2 (germline): MDHEN, SYDVKM.

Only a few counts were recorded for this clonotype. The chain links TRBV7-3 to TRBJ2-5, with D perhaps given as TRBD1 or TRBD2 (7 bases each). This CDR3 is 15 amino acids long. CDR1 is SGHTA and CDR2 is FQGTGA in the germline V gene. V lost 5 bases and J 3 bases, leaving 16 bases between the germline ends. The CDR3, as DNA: TGTGCCAGCAGCCCCAGGGGGGGTCTGAAAGAGACCCAGTACTTC. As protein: CASSPRGGLKETQYF. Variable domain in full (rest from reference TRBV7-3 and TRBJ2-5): GAGVSQTPSNKVTEKGKYVELRCDPISGHTALYWYRQSLGQGPEFLIYFQGTGAADDSGLPNDRFFAVRPEGSVSTLKIQRTERGDSAVYLCASSPRGGLKETQYFGPGTRLLVL.

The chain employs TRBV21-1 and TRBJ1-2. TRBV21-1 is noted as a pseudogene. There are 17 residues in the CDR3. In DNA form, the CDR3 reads TGTGCCAGCAGCAAAGGTGGCGTTCTATGTGAGGGGCCCGGCTACACCTTC. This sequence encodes CASSKGGVLCEGPGYTF.

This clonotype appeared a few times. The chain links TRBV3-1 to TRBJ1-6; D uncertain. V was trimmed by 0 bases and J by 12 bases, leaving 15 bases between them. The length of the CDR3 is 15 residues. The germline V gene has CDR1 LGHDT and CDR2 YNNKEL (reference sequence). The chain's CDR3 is CASSQDRPPLGPLHF. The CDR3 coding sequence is TGTGCCAGCAGCCAAGATCGGCCTCCTTTGGGACCCCTCCACTTT.